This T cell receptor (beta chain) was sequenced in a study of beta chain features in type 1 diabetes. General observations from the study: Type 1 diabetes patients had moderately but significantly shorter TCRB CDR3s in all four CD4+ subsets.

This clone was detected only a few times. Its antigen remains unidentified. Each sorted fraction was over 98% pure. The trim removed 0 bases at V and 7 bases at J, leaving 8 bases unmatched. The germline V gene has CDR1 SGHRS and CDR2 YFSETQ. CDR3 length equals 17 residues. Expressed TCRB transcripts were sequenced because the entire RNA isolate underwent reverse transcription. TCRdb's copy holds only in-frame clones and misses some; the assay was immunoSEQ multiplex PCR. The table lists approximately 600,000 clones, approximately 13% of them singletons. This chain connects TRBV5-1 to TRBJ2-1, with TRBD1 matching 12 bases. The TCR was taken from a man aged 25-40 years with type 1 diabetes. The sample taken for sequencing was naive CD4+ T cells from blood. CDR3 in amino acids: CASSLAGPGQGANEQFF. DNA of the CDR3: TGCGCCAGCAGCTTGGCGGGGCCGGGACAGGGGGCGAATGAGCAGTTCTTC.